A selection of T cell receptor beta chains follows, all from one sample in a study of PD-L1 blockade in urothelial cancer. Assay: immunoSEQ multiplex PCR; the TCRdb copy retains only in-frame clones and omits some. The sample consists of about 93,000 clones, 90% of them appearing once. Here the sequenced sample was PBMCs, taken around atezolizumab (anti-PD-L1) treatment. These receptors originate from a man in his 60s with urothelial cancer. Both conserved end residues are part of each CDR3. D genes are given only for firm matches. Not all rows give a size; the values are once, few, many and, for expanded clones, a class.

>TRBJ2-3|TRBV12-5|-|TRBD1
CASGSGQGGTDTQYF
TGTGCTAGTGGTTCCGGACAGGGTGGCACAGATACGCAGTATTTT
>TRBJ2-7|TRBV11-2|-|-
CASSRRAYEQYF
TGTGCCAGCAGCCGGAGGGCCTACGAGCAGTACTTC
>TRBJ2-5|TRBV11-2|-|TRBD2
CASSFSGGAVQTQYF
TGTGCCAGCAGTTTTAGCGGGGGGGCCGTCCAGACCCAGTACTTC
>TRBJ2-3|TRBV2|-|TRBD2
CASRKRERADTQYF
TGTGCCAGCAGGAAGCGGGAGCGGGCAGATACGCAGTATTTT
>TRBJ1-2|TRBV18|-|TRBD1
CASSPPQGTYGYTF
TGTGCCAGCTCACCACCACAGGGGACTTATGGCTACACCTTC
>TRBJ1-4|TRBV7-9|-|TRBD1
CASSLHRGSATNEKLFF
TGTGCCAGCAGCTTACACAGGGGGTCTGCAACTAATGAAAAACTGTTTTTT
>TRBJ2-1|TRBV7-2|-|TRBD2
CASRSAGLVSNEQFF
TGTGCCAGCAGGTCCGCGGGACTAGTATCCAATGAGCAGTTCTTC
>TRBJ2-5|TRBV28|-|TRBD2
CASISSAGVRETQYF
TGTGCCAGCATTTCGTCGGCGGGAGTTCGGGAGACCCAGTACTTC
>TRBJ2-7|TRBV18|-|TRBD1
CASSLADRAEQYF
TGTGCCAGCTCACTCGCGGACAGGGCCGAGCAGTACTTC
>TRBJ2-6|TRBV9|-|-
CASSVGQSSGANVLTF
TGTGCCAGCAGCGTAGGACAGTCCTCTGGGGCCAACGTCCTGACTTTC
>TRBJ1-2|TRBV27|-|TRBD1
CASSLLQGDGYTF
TGTGCCAGCAGTTTACTGCAGGGGGACGGCTACACCTTC
>TRBJ2-2|TRBV13|-|-
CASRHLGSGNTGELFF
TGTGCCAGCCGACACCTGGGTAGCGGGAACACCGGGGAGCTGTTTTTT
>TRBJ2-3|TRBV9|-|TRBD2
CASSVGGTSGVIDTQYF
TGTGCCAGCAGCGTAGGGGGGACTAGCGGGGTTATAGATACGCAGTATTTT
>TRBJ1-3|TRBV12-5|-|-
CASGLPTRLFDGNTIYF
TGTGCTAGTGGTTTGCCAACAAGACTTTTTGACGGAAACACCATATATTTT
>TRBJ2-6|TRBV5-1|once|-
CASRTGSGANVLTF
TGCGCCAGCAGAACAGGGTCTGGGGCCAACGTCCTGACTTTC
>TRBJ1-2|TRBV27|-|-
CASSSSWEGAGYTF
TGTGCCAGCAGTAGCTCATGGGAGGGCGCGGGCTACACCTTC
>TRBJ1-2|TRBV27|-|-
CASSPQTGRYGYTF
TGTGCCAGCAGTCCCCAGACAGGCCGCTATGGCTACACCTTC
>TRBJ1-4|TRBV9|-|TRBD1
CASSVQGAVYEKLFF
TGTGCCAGCAGCGTCCAGGGGGCTGTTTATGAAAAACTGTTTTTT
>TRBJ2-5|TRBV5-1|-|-
CASSFSGSSQETQYF
TGCGCCAGCAGCTTTAGCGGTAGCTCACAAGAGACCCAGTACTTC
>TRBJ2-1|TRBV19|-|TRBD2
CASSPLGLAGGEQFF
TGTGCCAGTAGTCCCCTGGGACTAGCGGGAGGTGAGCAGTTCTTC
>TRBJ2-7|TRBV5-1|-|TRBD2
CASSRSPVGAGVTPYEQYF
TGCGCCAGCAGCCGATCCCCCGTAGGGGCGGGAGTGACGCCCTACGAGCAGTACTTC
>TRBJ1-5|TRBV28|few|TRBD1
CAAGDRGGGQPQHF
TGTGCCGCCGGGGACAGGGGTGGTGGACAGCCCCAGCATTTT
>TRBJ2-5|TRBV6-1|-|TRBD2
CASRSGDQETQYF
TGTGCCAGCCGCAGCGGGGACCAAGAGACCCAGTACTTC
>TRBJ1-2|TRBV10-3|-|TRBD1
CAISVRDRVAYGYTF
TGTGCCATCAGTGTCCGGGACAGGGTTGCCTATGGCTACACCTTC
>TRBJ2-2|TRBV7-9|-|-
CASSLSSGELFF
TGTGCCAGCAGCTTATCTTCCGGGGAGCTGTTTTTT
>TRBJ2-1|TRBV11-2|-|-
CASSPLSIAAFSYNEQFF
TGTGCCAGCAGCCCCCTCTCGATAGCGGCCTTTTCCTACAATGAGCAGTTCTTC
>TRBJ2-7|TRBV7-2|-|TRBD1
CASSRTGSYEQYF
TGTGCCAGCAGCCGGACAGGCTCCTACGAGCAGTACTTC
>TRBJ2-2|TRBV7-6|-|TRBD2
CASSREGRPGELFF
TGTGCCAGCAGCCGGGAGGGCCGGCCCGGGGAGCTGTTTTTT
>TRBJ1-1|TRBV19|-|-
CASIQRRGSTLSEAFF
TGTGCCAGTATTCAACGCAGGGGTTCCACACTTTCTGAAGCTTTCTTT
>TRBJ1-2|TRBV28|-|TRBD1
CASRGQAGGYTF
TGTGCCAGCAGGGGACAGGCGGGTGGCTACACCTTC
>TRBJ2-4|TRBV19|-|TRBD1
CASSPDRGRGSWTTGQAKNIQYF
TGTGCCAGTAGTCCCGACAGGGGGCGCGGGTCCTGGACGACGGGACAAGCCAAAAACATTCAGTACTTC
>TRBJ1-2|TRBV5-4|-|-
CASSLGGDGLNYGYTF
TGTGCCAGCAGCTTGGGCGGGGACGGACTTAACTATGGCTACACCTTC
>TRBJ1-3|TRBV9|-|TRBD1
CASSVETGKSGNTIYF
TGTGCCAGCAGCGTAGAGACAGGGAAATCCGGAAACACCATATATTTT
>TRBJ2-5|TRBV27|once|-
CASSLRAEETQYF
TGTGCCAGCAGTTTAAGAGCGGAAGAGACCCAGTACTTC
>TRBJ2-5|TRBV7-6|-|-
CASSIGSLKAQYF
TGTGCCAGCAGCATCGGGAGCCTTAAGGCCCAGTACTTC
>TRBJ2-1|TRBV7-2|-|-
CASSRSYNEQFF
TGTGCCAGCAGCCGCTCCTACAATGAGCAGTTCTTC
>TRBJ1-2|TRBV10-3|-|-
CAISEGPVYGYTF
TGTGCCATCAGTGAGGGGCCAGTCTATGGCTACACCTTC
>TRBJ2-1|TRBV5-4|-|TRBD2
CASSLSLAGSNEQFF
TGTGCCAGCAGCTTGTCACTAGCGGGATCCAATGAGCAGTTCTTC
>TRBJ1-1|TRBV5-1|-|-
CASSWSGEAFF
TGCGCCAGCAGCTGGAGCGGTGAAGCTTTCTTT